A single sample is the source of the 18 T cell receptor beta chains below, sequenced in a study of OX40 agonist ivuxolimab in advanced cancers. Measured with immunoSEQ multiplex PCR; TCRdb has only the in-frame clones, and not every one. The data hold over 55,000 clones, with 83% observed a single time. The specimen comprised CD4+ or CD8+ T cells sorted from blood, sampled in a trial of the OX40 agonist ivuxolimab. These receptors were obtained from an adult with an advanced solid tumor such as melanoma, head and neck, liver or kidney cancer.

This clone was seen only once. The chain links TRBV11-3 to TRBJ2-5; D gene ambiguous. Trimming left V 0 bases short and J 7 bases short, with 6 bases between. CDR1 and CDR2 from the germline V gene are SGHNT and YENEEA. The CDR3 runs to 12 residues. CDR3 nucleotide sequence: TGTGCCAGCAGCTTAGATCGAGGGACCCAGTACTTC. This codes for CASSLDRGTQYF. Together with reference TRBV11-3 and TRBJ2-5, the CDR3 gives the full variable domain: EAGVVQSPRYKIIEKKQPVAFWCNPISGHNTLYWYLQNLGQGPELLIRYENEEAVDDSQLPKDRFSAERLKGVDSTLKIQPAELGDSAVYLCASSLDRGTQYFGPGTRLLVL.

The chain recombines TRBV11-2 with TRBJ2-1, with 7 bases lining up with TRBD1. CDR3 length equals 15 residues. The V segment lost 5 bases and the J segment 0 bases; nucleotides outside the gene matches: 4. Germline V gene sequence: CDR1 SGHAT, CDR2 FQNNGV. CDR3 sequence reads: CASSPQGSSYNEQFF. The CDR3 coding sequence is TGTGCCAGCAGCCCACAGGGGAGCTCCTACAATGAGCAGTTCTTC.

The CDR3 DNA is TGTGCCATCAGGGGGACAGGGGTGGCCTACGAGCAGTACTTC. Translating gives CAIRGTGVAYEQYF. V usage is TRBV10-3 and J usage is TRBJ2-7; the match to TRBD1 covers 10 bases. J was trimmed by 2 bases and V by 6 bases; bases with no gene match: 4. The CDR3 length is 14 residues. Looked up from germline, CDR1 is ENHRY and CDR2 is SYGVKD.

The CDR3 is CASSLTGTGSPEQYF. CDR3 nucleotide sequence: TGTGCCAGCAGCTTGACAGGGACAGGGAGTCCCGAGCAGTACTTC. The chain combines TRBV5-4 with TRBJ2-7; 9 bases agree with TRBD1. The CDR3 is made up of 15 amino acids. Germline trimming cut 1 base from V and 6 bases from J; bases unmatched to any gene: 8. CDR1 and CDR2 from the germline V gene are SGHNT and YYREEE (reference sequence).

The chain employs TRBV19 and TRBJ1-1; D gene unclear. There are 14 residues in the CDR3. Germline CDR1 LNHDA, CDR2 SQIVND (reference sequence). Trimming left V 4 bases short and J 5 bases short, with 14 bases between. The CDR3, as DNA: TGTGCCAGTAGTAGGTCGTCACGAAGGACTGAAGCTTTCTTT. It specifies CASSRSSRRTEAFF.

The chain uses TRBV7-2 and TRBJ1-2; a possible D gene is TRBD1 (5 bases). The CDR3 extends over 16 amino acids. CDR1 and CDR2 from the germline V gene are SGHTA and FQGNSA. V lost 5 bases to trimming and J lost 8 bases, with 24 bases between them. Written as DNA, the CDR3 is TGTGCCAGCAGCATGCCCTTGGGTGGGGGGAGAGGAGGCTACACCTTC. Residues: CASSMPLGGGRGGYTF.

This chain joins TRBV10-3 and TRBJ1-2; D may be TRBD1 (6 bases). The V end was cut by 2 bases, the J end by 7 bases, with 17 bases between. Germline assignment: CDR1 ENHRY and CDR2 SYGVKD. This CDR3 has 15 residues. CDR3 sequence reads: CAISEGRQARRGYTF. In DNA, the CDR3 is TGTGCCATCAGTGAGGGCCGACAGGCCCGTCGTGGCTACACCTTC.

The chain combines TRBV7-9 with TRBJ1-6; the D gene is possibly TRBD1 (6 bases). The germline V gene encodes CDR1 SEHNR and CDR2 FQNEAQ (reference sequence). Trimming left V 4 bases short and J 2 bases short, with 9 bases between. The CDR3 is 15 residues long. CDR3 loop: CASSSTGTYNSPLHF. The CDR3 bases are TGTGCCAGCAGCTCGACAGGAACCTATAATTCACCCCTCCACTTT. Together with reference TRBV7-9 and TRBJ1-6, the CDR3 gives the full variable domain: DTGVSQNPRHKITKRGQNVTFRCDPISEHNRLYWYRQTLGQGPEFLTYFQNEAQLEKSRLLSDRFSAERPKGSFSTLEIQRTEQGDSAMYLCASSSTGTYNSPLHFGNGTRLTVT.

The chain is built from TRBV2 and TRBJ2-1; D assignment may be TRBD1 or TRBD2 (5 bases each). V was shortened by 7 bases and J by 6 bases, with 19 bases between the two germline ends. CDR3 length equals 15 residues. CDR1 is SNHLY and CDR2 is FYNNEI in the germline V gene. CDR3 loop: CASTTPVQRGNEQFF. CDR3 coding DNA: TGTGCCAGCACCACCCCCGTCCAGAGGGGCAATGAGCAGTTCTTC.

V and J are TRBV4-2 and TRBJ1-1; 9 nucleotides match TRBD1. The V gene's germline CDR1 is LGHNA and CDR2 YNFKEQ. The ends lost 2 bases at V and 4 bases at J; junction bases unmatched: 5. The CDR3 sequence is 15 residues long. The chain's CDR3 is CASSQTGTGFTEAFF. CDR3 nucleotides: TGTGCCAGCAGCCAAACCGGGACAGGGTTCACTGAAGCTTTCTTT.

In this sample, this clone turned up once. V and J are TRBV7-9 and TRBJ1-1; D remains unclear. The CDR3 loop spans 14 amino acids. Trimming pared 7 bases from V and 6 bases from J, leaving 18 bases between. Per the germline V gene, CDR1 is SEHNR and CDR2 is FQNEAQ (reference sequence). CDR3 protein: CASTKDGRTPEAFF. The CDR3 coding sequence is TGTGCCAGCACCAAGGACGGGAGGACCCCTGAAGCTTTCTTT.

CDR3 sequence (DNA): TGTGCCATCAAAGGCGTGGACAGTTTCTATGGCTACACCTTC. It specifies CAIKGVDSFYGYTF. The chain uses TRBV10-3 and TRBJ1-2; perhaps TRBD1 as D (6 bases). CDR1 and CDR2 from the germline V gene are ENHRY and SYGVKD. Trimming took off 7 bases at V and 4 bases at J, with 16 bases between the two ends. The CDR3 length is 14 residues.

This rearrangement joins TRBV5-1 to TRBJ2-1; the D gene could be TRBD1 or TRBD2 (6 bases each). V dropped 5 bases and J dropped 6 bases, with 9 bases sitting between them. Germline V gene lookup returns CDR1 SGHRS and CDR2 YFSETQ. The CDR3 has 12 residues. The CDR3 is CASSKGGNEQFF. CDR3 DNA sequence: TGCGCCAGCAGTAAGGGGGGCAATGAGCAGTTCTTC.

This rearrangement joins TRBV6-5 to TRBJ1-5, with D possibly being TRBD1 (5 bases). CDR3 size: 15 residues. The V gene lost 4 bases and the J gene lost 0 bases, with 10 bases spanning the gap. The V gene's germline CDR1 is MNHEY and CDR2 SVGAGI. In DNA form, the CDR3 reads TGTGCCAGCAGTTTGGGGGTTTATAGCAATCAGCCCCAGCATTTT. Translation gives CASSLGVYSNQPQHF.

This clone showed up just a few times. V and J are TRBV5-1 and TRBJ2-3, with 8 bases lining up with TRBD2. V shed 4 bases, J shed 3 bases, and the junction held 7 bases outside the gene matches. This CDR3 spans 15 amino acids. In germline, CDR1 is SGHRS, CDR2 YFSETQ. The chain's CDR3 is CASSKLAGRTDTQYF. The DNA of the CDR3 is TGCGCCAGCAGCAAATTAGCGGGGCGTACAGATACGCAGTATTTT. The variable domain in full, with the rest retrieved from reference TRBV5-1 and TRBJ2-3, is KAGVTQTPRYLIKTRGQQVTLSCSPISGHRSVSWYQQTPGQGLQFLFEYFSETQRNKGNFPGRFSGRQFSNSRSEMNVSTLELGDSALYLCASSKLAGRTDTQYFGPGTRLTVL.

The chain carries TRBV18 and TRBJ1-2; weak D call: TRBD1 (5 bases). The germline V and J ends were trimmed by 3 bases and 4 bases, with 9 bases remaining between them. From germline, CDR1 is KGHSH and CDR2 LQKENI. CDR3 length: 13 amino acids. The CDR3 DNA is TGTGCCAGCTCACCCAGGGACCCCTATGGCTACACCTTC. Its protein is CASSPRDPYGYTF. The entire variable domain, with the rest obtained from reference TRBV18 and TRBJ1-2, is as follows: NAGVMQNPRHLVRRRGQEARLRCSPMKGHSHVYWYRQLPEEGLKFMVYLQKENIIDESGMPKERFSAEFPKEGPSILRIQQVVRGDSAAYFCASSPRDPYGYTFGSGTRLTVV.

This chain uses TRBV10-2 with TRBJ2-1, with 9 bases aligning to TRBD2. From germline, CDR1 is WSHSY and CDR2 SAAADI. The CDR3 has 17 amino acids. After removal of 4 bases from V and 0 bases from J, the junction contained 7 bases not matched to a gene. The CDR3 DNA sequence: TGCGCCAGCAGTGGGGCTAGCGGGGTAAGCTCCTACAATGAGCAGTTCTTC. Translated: CASSGASGVSSYNEQFF.

The gene calls are TRBV5-7 and TRBJ1-3; 9 positions agree with TRBD1. TRBV5-7 belongs to the ORF category, with a function that is uncertain. After removal of 0 bases from V and 2 bases from J, the junction contained 6 bases not matched to a gene. The CDR3 covers 17 residues. Here the CDR3 reads CASSLGFGTGTGNTIYF. CDR3 bases: TGTGCCAGCAGCTTGGGTTTCGGGACAGGGACTGGAAACACCATATATTTT.